This T cell receptor beta chain stems from a study of cytomegalovirus exposure and HLA in healthy donors. General study results and limits: A highly shared variant cluster was judged a likely technical artifact.

Primers: 60 Vbeta forward and 13 Jbeta reverse. Sequencing was performed with immunoSEQ multiplex PCR; in TCRdb, only in-frame clones are kept and a portion is missing. The table shows some 150,000 clones, with nearly 80% occurring only once. In regard to this clone: Its specificity is not known.

The germline V and J ends were trimmed by 10 bases and 7 bases, with 14 bases remaining between them. Germline CDR1 reads SNHLY; CDR2 reads FYNNEI. This CDR3 is built from 11 residues. This clonotype was obtained from a man between 35 and 55 years old in good health and CMV-seropositive. The sequenced material came from PBMCs. The chain recombines TRBV2 with TRBJ2-7, with D possibly TRBD1 on 5 matching bases. This CDR3 reads CANRRVGEQYF. The CDR3 bases are TGTGCCAATCGCAGGGTCGGGGAGCAGTACTTC.